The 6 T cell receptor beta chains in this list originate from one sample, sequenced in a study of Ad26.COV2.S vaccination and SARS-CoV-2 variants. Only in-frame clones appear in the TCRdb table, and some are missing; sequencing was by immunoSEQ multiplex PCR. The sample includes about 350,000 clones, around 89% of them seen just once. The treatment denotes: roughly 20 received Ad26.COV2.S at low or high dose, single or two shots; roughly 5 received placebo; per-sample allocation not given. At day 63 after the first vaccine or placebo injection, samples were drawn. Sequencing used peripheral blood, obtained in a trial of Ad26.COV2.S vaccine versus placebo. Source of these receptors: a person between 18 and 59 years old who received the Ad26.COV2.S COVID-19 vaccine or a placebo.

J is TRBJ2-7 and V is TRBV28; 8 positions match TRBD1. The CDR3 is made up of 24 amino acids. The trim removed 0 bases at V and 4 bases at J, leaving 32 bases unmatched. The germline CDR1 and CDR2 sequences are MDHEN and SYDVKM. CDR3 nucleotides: TGTGCCAGCAGTTTATGGGTAGATCTACATTCGACAGGGGACGACCGGGAGTATCCATACGAGCAGTACTTC. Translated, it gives CASSLWVDLHSTGDDREYPYEQYF.

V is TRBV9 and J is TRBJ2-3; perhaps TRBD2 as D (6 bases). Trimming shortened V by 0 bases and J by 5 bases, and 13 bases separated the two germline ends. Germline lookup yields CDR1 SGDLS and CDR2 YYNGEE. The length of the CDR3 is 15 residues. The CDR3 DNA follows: TGTGCCAGCAGCGTAGTGGACCTGGGGGGAGATACGCAGTATTTT. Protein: CASSVVDLGGDTQYF.

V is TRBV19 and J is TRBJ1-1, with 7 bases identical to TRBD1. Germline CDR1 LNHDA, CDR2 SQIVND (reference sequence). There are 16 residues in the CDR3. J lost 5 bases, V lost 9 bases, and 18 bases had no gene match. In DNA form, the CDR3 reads TGTGCCAGCACGCTAAGTGGAGGGGGCGCTTTTACTGAAGCTTTCTTT. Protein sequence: CASTLSGGGAFTEAFF.

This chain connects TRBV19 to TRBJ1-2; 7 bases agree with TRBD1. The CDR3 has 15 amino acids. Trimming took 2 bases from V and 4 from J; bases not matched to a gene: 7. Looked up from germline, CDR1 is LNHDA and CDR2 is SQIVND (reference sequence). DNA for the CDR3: TGTGCCAGTAGTATACAGGGGGAGCGCGTCTATGGCTACACCTTC. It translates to CASSIQGERVYGYTF.

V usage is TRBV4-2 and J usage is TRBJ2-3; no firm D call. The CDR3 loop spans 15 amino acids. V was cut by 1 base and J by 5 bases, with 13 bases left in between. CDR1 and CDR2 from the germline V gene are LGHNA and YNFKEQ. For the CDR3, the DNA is TGTGCCAGCAGCCAAGGAGCCGATAATAAAGATACGCAGTATTTT. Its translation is CASSQGADNKDTQYF.

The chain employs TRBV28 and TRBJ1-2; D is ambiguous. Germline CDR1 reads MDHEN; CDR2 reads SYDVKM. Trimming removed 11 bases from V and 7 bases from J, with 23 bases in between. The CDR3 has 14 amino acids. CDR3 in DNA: TGTGCCGCCCCAGTCGGTCGTGGAGTCGGTGGCTACACCTTC. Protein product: CAAPVGRGVGGYTF.